The rows below give T cell receptor beta chains drawn from one sample of a study of T cell responses to AZD1222 COVID-19 vaccine. Profiling relied on immunoSEQ multiplex PCR, and the TCRdb table lists in-frame clones only, not all of them. The sample shows 100,000 to 150,000 clones, 70% to 90% of them seen only once. Sequenced material: peripheral blood, taken 28 days after the second AZD1222 dose. All receptors derive from an adult who received the AZD1222 COVID-19 vaccine. CDR3s include the opening cysteine and the closing phenylalanine or tryptophan.

>17|TRBV30|TRBJ1-1
CAWSIPSSWTANTEAFF
>14|TRBV5-1|TRBJ1-1
CASSLQGGDTEAFF
>13|TRBV7-9|TRBJ2-5
CASRPLPQETQYF
>11|TRBV12-3/TRBV12-4|TRBJ1-6
CASSFGRSLHF
>15|TRBV19|TRBJ1-3
CASTQGLRSGNTIYF
>15|TRBV19|TRBJ1-1
CASSSRQGVGTEAFF
>13|TRBV15|TRBJ1-3
CATSINQGNTIYF
>13|TRBV6-2/TRBV6-3|TRBJ1-2
CASSYTSGDGYTF
>16|TRBV6-5|TRBJ1-2
CASSYSYPGENDGYTF
>14|TRBV7-3|TRBJ2-6
CASSLPGQGKVLTF
>15|TRBV6-5|TRBJ1-2
CASRRGQTGDYGYTF
>13|TRBV5-1|TRBJ1-2
CASSFTANYGYTF
>15|TRBV7-9|TRBJ2-1
CASSKLRGPWNEQFF
>14|TRBV19|TRBJ1-5
CASSIGYANQPQHF
>15|TRBV6-2/TRBV6-3|TRBJ2-5
CASSRGLAAAETQYF
>15|TRBV6-1|TRBJ2-7
CASSERGTGTYEQYF
>14|TRBV5-1|TRBJ1-3
CASVSEPGGNTIYF